Sequencing of this T cell receptor beta chain was carried out in a study of blood T cell repertoires in COVID-19. Across the study: Some COVID-19 samples were acute and others convalescent; all came from the United States, Italy and Spain.

The CDR3 has 13 residues. Unmatched junction bases numbered 7, after V lost 9 bases and J lost 4 bases. The germline CDR1 and CDR2 sequences are SNHLY and FYNNEI. Generated by immunoSEQ multiplex PCR, the TCRdb table keeps only in-frame clones and is missing some. This repertoire shows roughly 150,000 clones, roughly four fifths found once; its top ten account for around 8%. V usage is TRBV2 and J usage is TRBJ2-3; TRBD2 matches 7 bases. This receptor was obtained from a human donor in a cohort sampled during active COVID-19. The sequenced sample consisted of peripheral blood. DNA of the CDR3: TGTGCCAGGAATTGGGGGGGTTCAGATACGCAGTATTTT. Its translation: CARNWGGSDTQYF.